The next 5 T cell receptor beta chains were all read from a single sample in a study of T cells in women clearing cervical HPV infection. TCRdb's copy holds only in-frame clones and misses some; the assay was immunoSEQ multiplex PCR. The data include more than 30,000 clones; the top ten clones carry roughly 3.6%. The sample consisted of blood buffy coat. The source of these receptors is a woman between 18 and 70 years old with a cervical HPV16 infection that either progressed to CIN3+ or cleared (not recorded which).

To note about this clone: From the germline J gene comes the end of the CDR3, since the read stops 3 residues before it. V is TRBV7-8 and J is TRBJ2-2, with 9 nucleotides matching TRBD2. CDR3 length: 16 residues. Germline-derived CDR1 and CDR2 are SGHVS and FQNEAQ. V lost 8 bases, J lost 2 bases, and 9 bases stayed unmatched. CDR3 DNA, as far as it was read: TGTGCCAGCCGAAAAAGCGGGGGGACCAACACCGGGGAG. Translating it yields CASRKSGGTNTGE. The entire CDR3 protein reads CASRKSGGTNTGELFF.

Comments on this clone: The read ends 3 residues shy of where the CDR3 ends; the end is completed using the germline J gene. This chain connects TRBV6-2 or TRBV6-3 to TRBJ1-2; D is unclear. From germline, CDR1 is MNHEY and CDR2 SVGEGT. The CDR3 runs to 13 residues. The part of the CDR3 DNA that was read is TGTGCCAGCAGCCCGGTCGTACAGAGGTTT. This codes for CASSPVVQRF. The full-length CDR3 reads as CASSPVVQRFYTF.

For this clone: The CDR3 end lies 3 residues beyond the end of the read and is filled in from the germline J gene. This chain links TRBV7-3 with TRBJ2-4; the D is unclear. V was clipped by 5 bases and J by 4 bases, with 15 bases between them. Germline-derived CDR1 and CDR2 are SGHTA and FQGTGA. The CDR3 totals 15 residues. CDR3 loop: CASSPGFGVKNIQYF. Partial CDR3 DNA: TGTGCCAGCAGCCCAGGATTCGGCGTGAAAAACATT.

On this clone: The CDR3 is cut off 3 residues early in the read; its end comes from the germline J gene. The chain uses TRBV7-6 and TRBJ1-1, with D possibly being TRBD1 (5 bases). The CDR3 is made up of 15 amino acids. CDR1 and CDR2 (germline): SGHVS, FNYEAQ. V lost 0 bases and J 0 bases, leaving 8 bases between the germline ends. The CDR3: CASSLAPGMNTEAFF. The CDR3 bases that were read are TGTGCCAGCAGCTTAGCCCCAGGGATGAACACTGAA. Filled out from reference TRBV7-6 and TRBJ1-1, the complete variable domain reads GAGVSQSPRYKVTKRGQDVALRCDPISGHVSLYWYRQALGQGPEFLTYFNYEAQQDKSGLPNDRFSAERPEGSISTLTIQRTEQRDSAMYRCASSLAPGMNTEAFFGQGTRLTVV.

About this clone: The DNA ends 3 residues before the CDR3 does, and the rest of the CDR3 is filled in from the germline J gene. The rearrangement uses TRBV5-1 and TRBJ2-7, with TRBD2 matching over 12 bases. CDR3 size: 14 residues. V lost 5 bases and J lost 1; bases outside the gene matches: 1. Per the germline V gene, CDR1 is SGHRS and CDR2 is YFSETQ. CDR3 sequence: CASRGLAGSYEQYF. The part of the CDR3 DNA that was read is TGCGCCAGCAGGGGACTAGCGGGTTCCTACGAG.